This TCR beta chain was found in a study of T cells after yellow fever vaccination. The overall study: Those fractions that held only low numbers of cells were prepared using the SMART-Seq v4 Ultra Low Input RNA kit.

This clonotype was seen at least ten times. This CDR3 region has 12 residues. Germline loops: CDR1 DFQATT, CDR2 SNEGSKA (reference sequence). Each CDR3 protein is one row after TCRdb ran MiXCR on the 5' RACE reads. Here the sample spans about 250,000 distinct CDR3 sequences, roughly 4% being singletons. V usage is TRBV20-1 and J usage is TRBJ2-1; tentative D call: TRBD2 (7 bases). This clonotype was obtained from a man between 18 and 29 years old who received the YFV17D yellow fever vaccine. This specimen consisted of PBMCs, obtained 15 days after the yellow fever booster vaccination. Here the CDR3 reads CFLQGGDNEQFF. In DNA form, the CDR3 reads TGCTTCCTACAGGGAGGGGACAATGAGCAGTTCTTC.